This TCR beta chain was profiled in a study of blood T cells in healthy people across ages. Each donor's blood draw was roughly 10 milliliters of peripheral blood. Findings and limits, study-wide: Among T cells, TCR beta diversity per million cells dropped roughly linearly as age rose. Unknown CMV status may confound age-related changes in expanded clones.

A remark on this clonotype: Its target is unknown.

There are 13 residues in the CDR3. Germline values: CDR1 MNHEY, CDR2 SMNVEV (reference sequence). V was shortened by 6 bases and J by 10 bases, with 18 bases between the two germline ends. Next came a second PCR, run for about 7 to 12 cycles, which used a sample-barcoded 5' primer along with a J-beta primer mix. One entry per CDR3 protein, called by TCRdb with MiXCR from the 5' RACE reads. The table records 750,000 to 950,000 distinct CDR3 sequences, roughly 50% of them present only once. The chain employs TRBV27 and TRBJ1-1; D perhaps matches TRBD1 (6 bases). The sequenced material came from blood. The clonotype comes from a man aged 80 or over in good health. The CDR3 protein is CASRTENGGVAFF. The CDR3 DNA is TGTGCCAGCAGGACCGAAAACGGGGGCGTAGCTTTCTTT.